This TCR beta chain emerged from a study of control samples from healthy donors and cancer patients. Sequencing used immunoSEQ multiplex PCR; TCRdb keeps in-frame clones, though not all of them. The data hold about 250,000 clones, with roughly four fifths observed a single time. The V gene's germline CDR1 is LGHDT and CDR2 YNNKEL (reference sequence). The CDR3 covers 13 residues. With 4 bases removed from V and 7 bases from J, the gap between germline ends came to 13 bases. The chain is built from TRBV3-1 (or the pseudogene TRBV3-2) and TRBJ1-2, with D unresolved. The receptor's source is a woman in her sixties or seventies with lung cancer. Sequencing input: PBMCs. In nucleotides, the CDR3 is TGTGCCAGCAGCCCGGGAATGGATGGTGGCTACACCTTC. Amino acids: CASSPGMDGGYTF.